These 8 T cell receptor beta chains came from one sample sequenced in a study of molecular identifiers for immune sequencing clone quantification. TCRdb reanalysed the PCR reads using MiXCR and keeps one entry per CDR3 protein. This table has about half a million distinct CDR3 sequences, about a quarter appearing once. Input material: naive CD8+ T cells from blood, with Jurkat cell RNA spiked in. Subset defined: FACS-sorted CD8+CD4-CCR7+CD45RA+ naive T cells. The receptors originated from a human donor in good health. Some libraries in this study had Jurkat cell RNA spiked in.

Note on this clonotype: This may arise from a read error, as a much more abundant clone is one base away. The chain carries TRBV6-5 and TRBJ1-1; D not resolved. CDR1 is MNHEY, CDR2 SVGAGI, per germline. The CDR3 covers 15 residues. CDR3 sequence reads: CASRTAASRNTAAFF. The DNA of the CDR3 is TGTGCCAGCAGAACAGCCGCTTCAAGGAACACTGCAGCTTTCTTT.

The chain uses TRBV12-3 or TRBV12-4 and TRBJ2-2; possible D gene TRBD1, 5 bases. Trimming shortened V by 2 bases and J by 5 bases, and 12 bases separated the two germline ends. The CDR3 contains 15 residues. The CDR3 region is CASSLKGLLTGELFF. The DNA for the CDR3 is TGTGCCAGCAGTTTAAAGGGGCTGTTGACCGGGGAGCTGTTTTTT.

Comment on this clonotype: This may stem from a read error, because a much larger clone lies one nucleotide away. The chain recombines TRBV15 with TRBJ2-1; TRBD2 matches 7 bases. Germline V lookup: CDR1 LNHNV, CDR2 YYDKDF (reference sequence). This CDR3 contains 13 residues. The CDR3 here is CASSRDREDEQFF. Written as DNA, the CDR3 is TGTGCCTCCAGCAGAGATCGGGAGGATGAGCAGTTCTTC.

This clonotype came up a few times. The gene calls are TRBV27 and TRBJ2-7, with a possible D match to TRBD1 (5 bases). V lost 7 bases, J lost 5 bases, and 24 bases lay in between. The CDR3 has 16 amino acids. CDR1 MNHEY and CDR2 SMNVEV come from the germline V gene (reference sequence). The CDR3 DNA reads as TGTGCCAGCACCATAGCCCCAGGGCGGTTAGTCCACGAGCAGTACTTC. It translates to CASTIAPGRLVHEQYF.

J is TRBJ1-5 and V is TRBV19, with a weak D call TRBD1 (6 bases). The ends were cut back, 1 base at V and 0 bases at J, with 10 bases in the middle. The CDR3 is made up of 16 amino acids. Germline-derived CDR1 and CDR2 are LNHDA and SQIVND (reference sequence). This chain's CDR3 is CASSIVGQLSNQPQHF. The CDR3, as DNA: TGTGCCAGTAGTATAGTAGGACAGCTTAGCAATCAGCCCCAGCATTTT. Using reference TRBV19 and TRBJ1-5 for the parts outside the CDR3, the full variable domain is DGGITQSPKYLFRKEGQNVTLSCEQNLNHDAMYWYRQDPGQGLRLIYYSQIVNDFQKGDIAEGYSVSREKKESFPLTVTSAQKNPTAFYLCASSIVGQLSNQPQHFGDGTRLSIL.

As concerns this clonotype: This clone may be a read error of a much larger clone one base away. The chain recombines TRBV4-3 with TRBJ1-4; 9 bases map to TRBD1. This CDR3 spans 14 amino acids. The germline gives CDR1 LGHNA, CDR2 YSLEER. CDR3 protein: CASSLGTGFEKPFF. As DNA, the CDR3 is TGCGCCAGCAGCCTCGGGACAGGGTTTGAAAAACCGTTTTTT.

This CDR3 is CASSPYGVPDTQYF. The CDR3 region has the DNA TGTGCCAGCAGCCCATATGGAGTGCCAGATACGCAGTATTTT. The chain has TRBV6-6 and TRBJ2-3, with D uncertain. CDR1 is MNHNY and CDR2 is SVGAGI in the germline V gene (reference sequence). V lost 6 bases and J 4 bases, leaving 14 bases between the germline ends. The CDR3 is made up of 14 amino acids.

The CDR3 sequence is CASRPDKSSGNTIYF. The CDR3 nucleotides read TGCGCCAGCAGGCCGGACAAGAGCTCTGGAAACACCATATATTTT. The rearrangement joins TRBV5-1 to TRBJ1-3, with D possibly matching TRBD1 (5 bases). In germline, CDR1 is SGHRS, CDR2 YFSETQ. V shed 5 bases and J shed 0 bases, with 12 bases lying between them. CDR3 length equals 15 residues.